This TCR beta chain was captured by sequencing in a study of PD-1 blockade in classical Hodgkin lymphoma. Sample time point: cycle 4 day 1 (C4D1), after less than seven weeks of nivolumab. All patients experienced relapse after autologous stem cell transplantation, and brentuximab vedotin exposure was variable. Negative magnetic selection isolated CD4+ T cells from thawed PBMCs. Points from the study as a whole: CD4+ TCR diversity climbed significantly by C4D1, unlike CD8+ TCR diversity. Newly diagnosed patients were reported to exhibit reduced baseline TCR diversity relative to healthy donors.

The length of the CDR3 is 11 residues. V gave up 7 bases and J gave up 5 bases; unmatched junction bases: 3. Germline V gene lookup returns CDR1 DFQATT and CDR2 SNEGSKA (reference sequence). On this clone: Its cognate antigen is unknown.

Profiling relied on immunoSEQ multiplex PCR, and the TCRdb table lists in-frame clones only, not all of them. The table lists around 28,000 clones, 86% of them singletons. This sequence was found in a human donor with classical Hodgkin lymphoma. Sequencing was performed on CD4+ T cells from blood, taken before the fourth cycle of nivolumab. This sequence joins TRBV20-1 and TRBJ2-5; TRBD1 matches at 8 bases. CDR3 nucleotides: TGCAGTGACCGGGACAGGGAGACCCAGTACTTC. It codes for CSDRDRETQYF.